Sequencing of this TCR beta chain was carried out in a study of T cells in Graves' hyperthyroidism and ophthalmopathy. Amplification of TCR beta CDR3 regions used RNA as the template. TCR CDR3 underwent first-round RT-PCR with the HTBI primer set. TCRdb recomputed calls from the multiplex PCR reads with MiXCR, one row per CDR3 protein. Among 500,000 to 750,000 distinct CDR3 sequences listed, approximately 15% were seen once. V was pared by 5 bases and J by 6 bases, with 7 bases of the junction left unmatched. CDR3 size: 13 residues. Germline V lookup: CDR1 MDHEN, CDR2 SYDVKM. Ophthalmopathy cases scored 3 or more on the Clinical Activity Score and 4 or more on NOSPECS grade, with duration below 3 months. Turning to this clonotype: A much larger clone differs from this one at a single base, so this may be a read error.

Material: blood. J is TRBJ2-7 and V is TRBV28; 7 bases agree with TRBD2. The TCR was taken from a woman under 30 with Graves' ophthalmopathy. CDR3 residues: CASSGGGEGEQYF. In nucleotides, the CDR3 is TGTGCCAGCAGTGGGGGGGGTGAGGGCGAGCAGTACTTC.